A selection of T cell receptor beta chains follows, all from one sample in a study of blood T cell repertoires in COVID-19. Generated by immunoSEQ multiplex PCR, the TCRdb table keeps only in-frame clones and is missing some. This sample has roughly 230,000 clones, with about 88% found just once. The sequenced material came from peripheral blood. These receptors were collected from a woman aged 40 to 50 who had recovered from COVID-19. Each CDR3 is given with its conserved first and last residue. Fields, in order: V gene, J gene, D gene, clone size, CDR3 DNA, CDR3 protein. D genes are given only for firm matches. Size is omitted from some rows. Given values are once, few, many or a class for expanded clones.

v_call: TRBV11-2
j_call: TRBJ1-1
d_call: .
clone_size: few
cdr3_nt: TGTGCCAGCAGCTTAGCGGGAGACACTGAAGCTTTCTTT
cdr3_aa: CASSLAGDTEAFF

v_call: TRBV30
j_call: TRBJ1-6
d_call: .
clone_size: .
cdr3_nt: TGTGCCTGGAGTGTACAGGGAAGGGATTCACCCCTCCACTTT
cdr3_aa: CAWSVQGRDSPLHF

v_call: TRBV28
j_call: TRBJ2-5
d_call: TRBD1
clone_size: .
cdr3_nt: TGTGCCAGCAGCTCTCGGACAGGGCTTTTAGAGACCCAGTACTTC
cdr3_aa: CASSSRTGLLETQYF

v_call: TRBV4-1
j_call: TRBJ1-3
d_call: .
clone_size: .
cdr3_nt: TGCGCCAGCAGCCATGCCGGTCAGGGCTCTGGAAACACCATATATTTT
cdr3_aa: CASSHAGQGSGNTIYF

v_call: TRBV30
j_call: TRBJ1-6
d_call: .
clone_size: .
cdr3_nt: TGTGCCTGTGGGTCGAGAACAGGGTTTAATTCACCCCTCCACTTT
cdr3_aa: CACGSRTGFNSPLHF

v_call: TRBV2
j_call: TRBJ2-2
d_call: TRBD2
clone_size: .
cdr3_nt: TGTGCCAGCAGTGCACTAGCGGGTGACACCGGGGAGCTGTTTTTT
cdr3_aa: CASSALAGDTGELFF

v_call: TRBV6-1
j_call: TRBJ2-1
d_call: TRBD2
clone_size: .
cdr3_nt: TGTGCCAGCAGTGCCCGGTCTAGCGGGGCTGTTAGCTCCTACAATGAGCAGTTCTTC
cdr3_aa: CASSARSSGAVSSYNEQFF

v_call: TRBV11-3
j_call: TRBJ1-1
d_call: .
clone_size: .
cdr3_nt: TGTGCCAGCAGTCACCCCCACGGTAAATCCACTGAAGCTTTCTTT
cdr3_aa: CASSHPHGKSTEAFF

v_call: TRBV5-1
j_call: TRBJ1-6
d_call: .
clone_size: .
cdr3_nt: TGCACCAGCAGCTCGGACAGTTATAATTCACCCCTCCACTTT
cdr3_aa: CTSSSDSYNSPLHF

v_call: TRBV30
j_call: TRBJ2-2
d_call: TRBD2
clone_size: .
cdr3_nt: TGTGCCTGGAGTGTTTCCCGGACTAGCGGGACCGGGGAGCTGTTTTTT
cdr3_aa: CAWSVSRTSGTGELFF

v_call: TRBV2
j_call: TRBJ1-6
d_call: .
clone_size: many
cdr3_nt: TGTGCCAGTGAAACAGGGTCGACTAATAATTCACCCCTCCACTTT
cdr3_aa: CASETGSTNNSPLHF

v_call: TRBV10-3
j_call: TRBJ1-2
d_call: .
clone_size: once
cdr3_nt: TGTGCCATCAGTTCCGGGGAGGGGAACTATGGCTACACCTTC
cdr3_aa: CAISSGEGNYGYTF

v_call: TRBV5-1
j_call: TRBJ2-1
d_call: .
clone_size: .
cdr3_nt: TGCGCCAGCAGCTCGGGACTCCCGGTTTACAATGAGCAGTTCTTC
cdr3_aa: CASSSGLPVYNEQFF

v_call: TRBV19
j_call: TRBJ1-4
d_call: TRBD1
clone_size: once
cdr3_nt: TGTGCCACCGCCCGGGACAGGTCTGAAAAACTGTTTTTT
cdr3_aa: CATARDRSEKLFF

v_call: TRBV30
j_call: TRBJ1-1
d_call: TRBD1
clone_size: .
cdr3_nt: TGTGCCTGGAGTGTCCCGGGACAGGGACCAAACACTGAAGCTTTCTTT
cdr3_aa: CAWSVPGQGPNTEAFF

v_call: TRBV27
j_call: TRBJ2-1
d_call: .
clone_size: few
cdr3_nt: TGTGCCAGCAGGACCCATAGCGGTTCAGCTGAGCAGTTCTTC
cdr3_aa: CASRTHSGSAEQFF

v_call: TRBV5-4
j_call: TRBJ2-1
d_call: TRBD2
clone_size: .
cdr3_nt: TGTGCCAGCAGCCGAGAACCTAGCGGGGGTGGGGCGGAGCAGTTCTTC
cdr3_aa: CASSREPSGGGAEQFF

v_call: TRBV19
j_call: TRBJ2-5
d_call: TRBD2
clone_size: .
cdr3_nt: TGTGCCAGTAGTATAGGGGGAGCGGGGGAGGCCCAGACCCAGTACTTC
cdr3_aa: CASSIGGAGEAQTQYF

v_call: TRBV11-2
j_call: TRBJ2-1
d_call: TRBD2
clone_size: once
cdr3_nt: TGTGCCAGCAGCCTACTAGCGGGAGTCAGCAATGAGCAGTTCTTC
cdr3_aa: CASSLLAGVSNEQFF

v_call: TRBV9
j_call: TRBJ1-4
d_call: TRBD1
clone_size: .
cdr3_nt: TGTGCCAGCAGCGAAAGATACCGGGACAGGGGCCCAGTCAATGAAAAACTGTTTTTT
cdr3_aa: CASSERYRDRGPVNEKLFF

v_call: TRBV28
j_call: TRBJ1-4
d_call: .
clone_size: .
cdr3_nt: TGTGCCACCTTCTGGGCGCGGGATAATGAAAAACTGTTTTTT
cdr3_aa: CATFWARDNEKLFF

v_call: TRBV30
j_call: TRBJ2-3
d_call: TRBD2
clone_size: .
cdr3_nt: TGTGCCTGCGGGAGGGATACGCAGTATTTT
cdr3_aa: CACGRDTQYF

v_call: TRBV5-1
j_call: TRBJ1-2
d_call: .
clone_size: .
cdr3_nt: TGCGCCAGCAGCTTGTTCCAGAACTATGGCTACACCTTC
cdr3_aa: CASSLFQNYGYTF

v_call: TRBV28
j_call: TRBJ2-3
d_call: TRBD2
clone_size: .
cdr3_nt: TGTGCCAGCAGTTTATGGACCCGGCTAGCGGGGGTCACAGATACGCAGTATTTT
cdr3_aa: CASSLWTRLAGVTDTQYF

v_call: TRBV10-1
j_call: TRBJ2-1
d_call: TRBD2
clone_size: .
cdr3_nt: TGCGCCAGCGGAACCGGGACTAGTTTTTTGGGAGAGCAGTTCTTC
cdr3_aa: CASGTGTSFLGEQFF

v_call: TRBV12-2
j_call: TRBJ2-1
d_call: .
clone_size: .
cdr3_nt: TGTGCAAGTCGCTCCCGACCTACTAGCGTCTTCTACAATGAGCAGCTCTTC
cdr3_aa: CASRSRPTSVFYNEQLF

v_call: TRBV10-1
j_call: TRBJ2-4
d_call: TRBD2
clone_size: few
cdr3_nt: TGCGCCAGCAGTGAGGCTAGCGGTGGAAACATTCAGTACTTC
cdr3_aa: CASSEASGGNIQYF